Detailed here is one T cell receptor beta chain. No antigen is known for it. This sample is drawn from a study of blood T cells in healthy people across ages. The CDR3 is 16 amino acids. Trimming took 5 bases from V and 10 from J, leaving 24 bases between them. CDR1 and CDR2 from the germline V gene are SGHTA and FQGNSA. Healthy Caucasians from Russia aged roughly 6 to 90 served as donors. The sample, around 10 milliliters of peripheral blood, was drawn from each donor. Per-sample yields of isolated PBMCs were at least 6 million. The authors ran a second PCR of about 6 to 12 cycles using a sample-barcoded 5' primer and a J-beta primer mix. Via MiXCR, TCRdb re-called the 5' RACE reads, giving one row per CDR3 protein. This table has approximately 290,000 distinct CDR3 sequences, 25% to 30% appearing once. Study-level points and caveats: CMV status of donors was unknown, possibly confounding expanded clonotype changes.

Input material: blood. The sequence came from a woman in her 70s in good health. V is TRBV7-2 and J is TRBJ2-1; the D gene is possibly TRBD2 (6 bases). CDR3 in DNA: TGTGCCAGCAGCCCGATGCCCGGCGGGAACGTCATGGAGCAGTTCTTC. This codes for CASSPMPGGNVMEQFF. Variable domain in full (rest from reference TRBV7-2 and TRBJ2-1): GAGVSQSPSNKVTEKGKDVELRCDPISGHTALYWYRQSLGQGLEFLIYFQGNSAPDKSGLPSDRFSAERTGGSVSTLTIQRTQQEDSAVYLCASSPMPGGNVMEQFFGPGTRLTVL.